This T cell receptor beta chain was profiled in a study of CD8+ T cells in alopecia areata. General study points: The study found TCR sharing across patients less clear than in mice, possibly for HLA reasons. Alphabeta T cells residing in normal skin are also sequenced in scalp samples. Higher clonality than in normal scalp was seen in lesional scalp, especially alopecia totalis/universalis.

Comment on this clone: Its antigen is still unknown.

PBMCs yielded sorted CD4+ and CD8+ T cells. The germline gives CDR1 SGHRS, CDR2 YFSETQ. Trimming took 3 bases from V and 1 from J, leaving 10 bases between them. This CDR3 region has 14 residues. Investigators isolated RNA and reverse transcribed it into cDNA to act as the sequencing template. Produced via immunoSEQ multiplex PCR; TCRdb's table is partial and in-frame only. This table holds 150,000 to 200,000 clones, approximately 60% found once. This receptor was obtained from a human donor in good health. V usage is TRBV5-1 and J usage is TRBJ2-5; the D gene is possibly TRBD2 (5 bases). Input material: CD4+ T cells sorted from blood. The CDR3 sequence: CASSWASRQETQYF. CDR3 coding DNA: TGCGCCAGCAGCTGGGCTAGCCGCCAAGAGACCCAGTACTTC.